Shown below are 3 T cell receptor beta chains from a single sample sequenced in a study of blood T cell repertoires in COVID-19. Method: immunoSEQ multiplex PCR; TCRdb's copy keeps in-frame clones and lacks some. The sample includes roughly 290,000 clones, around 82% of them seen just once. The material sequenced was peripheral blood. Every receptor here comes from a person aged 65 to 85 with COVID-19, enrolled during active disease.

The gene calls are TRBV7-2 and TRBJ1-5; 7 nucleotides align to TRBD1. The germline CDR1 and CDR2 sequences are SGHTA and FQGNSA. The CDR3 extends over 15 amino acids. The junction had 9 bases not matched to a gene; V was cut back by 5 bases and J by 5 bases. The CDR3 protein is CASSPHRGRDQPQHF. CDR3 DNA sequence: TGTGCCAGCAGCCCACACAGGGGCAGGGATCAGCCCCAGCATTTT.

This clone appeared a single time. The rearrangement links TRBV4-1 to TRBJ2-3; 7 nucleotides match TRBD2. After removal of 1 base from V and 2 bases from J, the junction contained 6 bases not matched to a gene. Per germline, CDR1 MGHRA and CDR2 YSYEKL. This CDR3 spans 16 amino acids. CDR3 region: CASSQVPGGFTDTQYF. The CDR3, as DNA: TGCGCCAGCAGCCAAGTACCGGGGGGATTCACAGATACGCAGTATTTT.

This chain uses TRBV3-1 (or the pseudogene TRBV3-2) with TRBJ2-3; 8 nucleotides agree with TRBD2. Germline V gene sequence: CDR1 LGHDT, CDR2 YNNKEL (reference sequence). Losses at the gene ends were 0 bases for V and 5 bases for J; bases not matched to a gene: 19. The CDR3 covers 20 residues. The CDR3 sequence is CASSQDSRVGTRPPLDTQYF. In DNA form, the CDR3 reads TGTGCCAGCAGCCAAGATTCCCGGGTGGGGACTAGGCCACCCCTAGATACGCAGTATTTT.